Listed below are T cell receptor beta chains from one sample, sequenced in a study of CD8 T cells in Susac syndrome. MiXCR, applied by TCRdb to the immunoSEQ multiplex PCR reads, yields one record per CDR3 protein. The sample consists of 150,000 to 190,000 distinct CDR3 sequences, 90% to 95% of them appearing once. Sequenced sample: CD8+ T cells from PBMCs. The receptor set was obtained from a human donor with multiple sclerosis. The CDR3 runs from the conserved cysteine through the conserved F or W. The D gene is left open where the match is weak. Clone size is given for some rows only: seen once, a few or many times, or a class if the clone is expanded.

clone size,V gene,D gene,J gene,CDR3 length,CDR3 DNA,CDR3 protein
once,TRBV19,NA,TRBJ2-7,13,TGTGCCAGTAGTATTGCCCGAGGATACGAGCAGTACTTC,CASSIARGYEQYF
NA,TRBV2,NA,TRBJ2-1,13,TGTGCCAGCAGTGAAACAGGGAGGGATGAGCAGTTCTTC,CASSETGRDEQFF
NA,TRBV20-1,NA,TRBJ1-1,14,TGCAGTGCTAGAGATGTGGCCCAGGGCACTGAAGCTTTCTTT,CSARDVAQGTEAFF
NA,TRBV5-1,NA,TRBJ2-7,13,TGCGCCAGCAGCTTGGGACAGTTCTACGAGCAGTACTTC,CASSLGQFYEQYF
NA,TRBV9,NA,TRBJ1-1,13,TGTGCCAGCAGCGCCGGAGGGGCCACTGAAGCTTTCTTT,CASSAGGATEAFF
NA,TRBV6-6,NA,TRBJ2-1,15,TGTGCCAGCGGCCAAGTAGGTGTAGCCTACAATGAGCAGTTCTTC,CASGQVGVAYNEQFF
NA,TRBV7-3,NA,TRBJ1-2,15,TGTGCCAGCAGCTTAATACGGGTATCCAACTATGGCTACACCTTC,CASSLIRVSNYGYTF
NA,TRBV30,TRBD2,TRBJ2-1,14,TGTGCCTGGGGCGGGGGGGCCTCCTACAATGAGCAGTTCTTC,CAWGGGASYNEQFF
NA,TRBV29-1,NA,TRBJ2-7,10,TGCAGCGTTCTGGGGAGCGAGCAGTACTTC,CSVLGSEQYF
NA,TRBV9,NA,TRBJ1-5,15,TGTGCCAGCAGCGTAGGAAACGGCGGCAATCAGCCCCAGCATTTT,CASSVGNGGNQPQHF
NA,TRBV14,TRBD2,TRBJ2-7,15,TGTGCCAGCAGCCAAGGACTAGCGGTAACCTACGAGCAGTACTTC,CASSQGLAVTYEQYF
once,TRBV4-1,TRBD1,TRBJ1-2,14,TGCGCCAGCAGCCTCCCCGGGACAGGCTATGGCTACACCTTC,CASSLPGTGYGYTF
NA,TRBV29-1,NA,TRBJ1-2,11,TGCAGCTCGACGGCAGGTAGAGGCTACACCTTC,CSSTAGRGYTF
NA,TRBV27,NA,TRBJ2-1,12,TGTGCCAGCAGTCCCCACAAAAATGAGCAGTTCTTC,CASSPHKNEQFF
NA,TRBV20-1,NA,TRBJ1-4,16,TGCAGTGCACTACGGCCAATTTCGATCCGAAACGAAAAACTGTTTTTT,CSALRPISIRNEKLFF
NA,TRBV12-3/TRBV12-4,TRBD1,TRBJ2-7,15,TGTGCCAGCAGTTTTTTTGACAGGGGATTATACGAGCAGTACTTC,CASSFFDRGLYEQYF
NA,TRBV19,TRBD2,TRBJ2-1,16,TGTGCCAGTAGTTTCCAGATGGGCGACAGACTAGCCGAGCAGTTCTTC,CASSFQMGDRLAEQFF
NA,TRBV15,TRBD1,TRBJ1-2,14,TGTGCCACCAGCGGAACAGGGGGAATGAGAGGCTACACCTTC,CATSGTGGMRGYTF
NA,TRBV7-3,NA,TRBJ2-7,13,TGTGCCAGCCGGGGAAGGGTTGGGGGCGAGCAGTACTTC,CASRGRVGGEQYF
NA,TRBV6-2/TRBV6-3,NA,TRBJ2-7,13,TGTGCCAGCAGTTACTCCTACTCCTACGAGCAGTACTTC,CASSYSYSYEQYF
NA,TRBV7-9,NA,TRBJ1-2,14,TGTGCCAGCAGCTTACTACGAGAAAACTATGGCTACACCTTC,CASSLLRENYGYTF
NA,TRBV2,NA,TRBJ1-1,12,TGTGCCAGCAGTGAAGTGAACCTTGAAGCTTTCTTT,CASSEVNLEAFF
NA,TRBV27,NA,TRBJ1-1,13,TGTGCCAGCAGACAAACAGGGAACACTGAAGCTTTCTTT,CASRQTGNTEAFF
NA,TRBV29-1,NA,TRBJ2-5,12,TGCAGCGTTACAGGGCCCAAGGAGACCCAGTACTTC,CSVTGPKETQYF
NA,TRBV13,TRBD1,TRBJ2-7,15,TGTGCCAGCAGTCCGCCGGGGACAGGAGGATACGAGCAGTACTTC,CASSPPGTGGYEQYF
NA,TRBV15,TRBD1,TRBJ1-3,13,TGTGCCACCAGGACAGGGTACGGAAACACCATATATTTT,CATRTGYGNTIYF
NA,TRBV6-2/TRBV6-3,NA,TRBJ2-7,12,TGTGCCAGCAGTTACGCTTACTACGAGCAGTACTTC,CASSYAYYEQYF
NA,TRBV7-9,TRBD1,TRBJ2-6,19,TGTGCCAGCAGCACCGGTAGAGTAGGGGGCCTCTCTGGGGCCAACGTCCTGACTTTC,CASSTGRVGGLSGANVLTF
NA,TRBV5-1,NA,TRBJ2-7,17,TGCGCCAGCAGCTTGGCCATTGGGGGGCCTCCCTACTACGAGCAGTACTTC,CASSLAIGGPPYYEQYF
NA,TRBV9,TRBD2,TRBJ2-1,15,TGTGCCAGCAGCGTAGGCAGGGCGGGAGTGGGGGAGCAGTTCTTC,CASSVGRAGVGEQFF
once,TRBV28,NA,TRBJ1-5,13,TGTGCCAGCAGACAGGGACCAAATCAGCCCCAGCATTTT,CASRQGPNQPQHF
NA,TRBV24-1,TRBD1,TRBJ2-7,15,TGTGCCACCAGCAAAGGGACAGGGGGGAAGTACGAGCAGTACTTC,CATSKGTGGKYEQYF
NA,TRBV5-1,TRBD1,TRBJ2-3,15,TGCGCCAGCAGCGGGGGACAGGGGCAGGGAGATACGCAGTATTTT,CASSGGQGQGDTQYF
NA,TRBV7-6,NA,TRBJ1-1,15,TGTGCCAGCAGCCTCAGATATGACTCAAACACTGAAGCTTTCTTT,CASSLRYDSNTEAFF
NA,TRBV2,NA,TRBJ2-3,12,TGTGCCAGCAGAGACATAACAGATACGCAGTATTTT,CASRDITDTQYF
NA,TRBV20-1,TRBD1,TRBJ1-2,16,TGCAGTGCTAGAGATAGGAGGACAGGGGTCGGCTATGGCTACACCTTC,CSARDRRTGVGYGYTF
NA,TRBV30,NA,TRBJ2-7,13,TGTGCCTGGAGTTTAGAGGGGTCCTACGAGCAGTACTTC,CAWSLEGSYEQYF
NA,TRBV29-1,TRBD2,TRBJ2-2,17,TGCAGCGTTGAAGATCGGACTAGCGGGGGGGTTTCCGGGGAGCTGTTTTTT,CSVEDRTSGGVSGELFF
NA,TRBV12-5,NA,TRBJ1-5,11,TGTGCTAGTGGCGTAAATCAGCCCCAGCATTTT,CASGVNQPQHF
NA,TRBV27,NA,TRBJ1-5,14,TGTGCCAGCAGTTTATTGCCTAGCCGTCAGCCCCAGCATTTT,CASSLLPSRQPQHF
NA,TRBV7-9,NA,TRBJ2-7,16,TGTGCCAGCAGCTCCCCTGTATCGAGAAGGACCTACGAGCAGTACTTC,CASSSPVSRRTYEQYF
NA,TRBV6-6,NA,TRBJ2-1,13,TGTGCCAGCAGAATAGGTTCCTACAATGAGCAGTTCTTC,CASRIGSYNEQFF
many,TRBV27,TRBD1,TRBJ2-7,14,TGTGCCAGCAGTTTGGGACAGGGGGCCTACGAGCAGTACTTC,CASSLGQGAYEQYF
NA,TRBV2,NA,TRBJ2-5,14,TGTGCCAGCAGTAGAGGTCCCGGGGAAGAGACCCAGTACTTC,CASSRGPGEETQYF
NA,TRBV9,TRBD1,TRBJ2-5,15,TGTGCCAGCAGCGAGTCCGGGACAGGCGGTGAGACCCAGTACTTC,CASSESGTGGETQYF
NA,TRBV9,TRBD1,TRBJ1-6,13,TGTGCCAGCAGTCTGGGACAGTTATCACCCCTCCACTTT,CASSLGQLSPLHF
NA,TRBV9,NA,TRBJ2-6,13,TGTGCCAGCAGCGGAACTGGGGCCAACGTCCTGACTTTC,CASSGTGANVLTF